Included here is one T cell receptor beta chain sequence, with context. CDR3 size: 15 residues. J lost 3 bases, V lost 5 bases, and 10 bases had no gene match. CDR1 is SGHNT, CDR2 YYREEE, per germline (reference sequence). This entry comes from a study of blood T cell repertoires in COVID-19. Clones were sequenced by immunoSEQ multiplex PCR, and TCRdb holds only the in-frame ones, with some missing. The data hold 84,000 or so clones, with 81% observed a single time. This chain joins TRBV5-4 and TRBJ2-7; 8 nucleotides align to TRBD1. The sequencing input was peripheral blood. The origin of this receptor is a human donor in a cohort sampled during active COVID-19. The CDR3 loop reads CASSGGTGHLYEQYF. The CDR3, as DNA: TGTGCCAGCAGTGGTGGGACAGGACACCTCTACGAGCAGTACTTC.